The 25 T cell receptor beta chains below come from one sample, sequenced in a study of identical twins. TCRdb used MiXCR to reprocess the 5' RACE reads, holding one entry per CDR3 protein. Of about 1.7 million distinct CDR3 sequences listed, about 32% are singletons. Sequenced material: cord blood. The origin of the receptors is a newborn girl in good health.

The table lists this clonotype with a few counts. The CDR3 nucleotides are TGTGCCAGCAGCCTTAAATTTCCGGGACTAGCGACCAAAAACATTCAGTACTTC. Its protein is CASSLKFPGLATKNIQYF. The chain couples TRBV7-8 to TRBJ2-4; 10 nucleotides agree with TRBD2. J was trimmed by 2 bases and V by 5 bases; bases with no gene match: 12. CDR3 size: 18 residues. The germline V gene encodes CDR1 SGHVS and CDR2 FQNEAQ.

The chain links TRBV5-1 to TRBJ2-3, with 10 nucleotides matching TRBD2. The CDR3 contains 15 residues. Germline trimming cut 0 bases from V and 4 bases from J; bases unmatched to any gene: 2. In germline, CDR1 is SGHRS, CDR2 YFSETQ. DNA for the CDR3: TGCGCCAGCAGCTTGGAGCGGGAGGGCCCAGATACGCAGTATTTT. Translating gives CASSLEREGPDTQYF.

In nucleotides, the CDR3 is TGTGCCAGCGAACGACAGGGGACGGACACTGAAGCTTTCTTT. Residues: CASERQGTDTEAFF. This chain links TRBV28 with TRBJ1-1, with TRBD1 matching over 8 bases. The germline CDR1 and CDR2 sequences are MDHEN and SYDVKM. Trimming took 8 bases from V and 3 from J; bases not matched to a gene: 8. The CDR3 has 14 residues.

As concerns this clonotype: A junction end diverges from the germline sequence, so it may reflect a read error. CDR3 in amino acids: CASSRLAVSTGTQYF. Here the CDR3 DNA reads TGTGCCAGCTCCCGCTTGGCGGTTAGCACAGGTACGCAGTATTTT. This chain uses TRBV18 with TRBJ2-3, with D perhaps TRBD1 (5 bases). The CDR3 covers 15 residues. The germline CDR1 and CDR2 sequences are KGHSH and LQKENI.

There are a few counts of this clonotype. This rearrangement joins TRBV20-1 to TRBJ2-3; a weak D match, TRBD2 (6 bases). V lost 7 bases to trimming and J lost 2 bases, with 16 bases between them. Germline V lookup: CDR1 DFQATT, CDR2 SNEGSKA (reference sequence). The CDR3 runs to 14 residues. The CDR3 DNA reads TGCAGTGTGGGGGGAGTGCTCCACACAGATACGCAGTATTTT. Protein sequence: CSVGGVLHTDTQYF.

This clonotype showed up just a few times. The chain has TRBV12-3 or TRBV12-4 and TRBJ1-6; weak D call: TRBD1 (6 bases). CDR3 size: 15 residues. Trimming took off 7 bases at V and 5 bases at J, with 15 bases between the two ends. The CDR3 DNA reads TGTGCCAGCATCCGTTCCGGGACAAATAATTCACCCCTCCACTTT. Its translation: CASIRSGTNNSPLHF.

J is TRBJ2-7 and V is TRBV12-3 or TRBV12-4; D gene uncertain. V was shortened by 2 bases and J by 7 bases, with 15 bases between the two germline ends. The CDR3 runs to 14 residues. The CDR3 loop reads CASSLSRLLGEQYF. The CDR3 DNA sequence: TGTGCCAGCAGTTTAAGCAGGCTTCTAGGAGAGCAGTACTTC.

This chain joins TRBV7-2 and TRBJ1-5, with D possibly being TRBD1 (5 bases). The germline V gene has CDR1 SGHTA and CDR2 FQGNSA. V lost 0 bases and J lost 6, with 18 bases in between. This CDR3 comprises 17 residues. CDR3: CASSLAPYRGRGQPQHF. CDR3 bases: TGTGCCAGCAGCTTAGCTCCATATCGGGGAAGGGGTCAGCCCCAGCATTTT.

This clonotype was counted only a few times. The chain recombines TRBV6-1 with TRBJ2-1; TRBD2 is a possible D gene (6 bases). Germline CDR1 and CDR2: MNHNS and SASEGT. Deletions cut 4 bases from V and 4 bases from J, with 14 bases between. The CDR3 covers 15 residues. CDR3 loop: CASSVETRAYNEQFF. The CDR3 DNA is TGTGCCAGCAGTGTGGAGACTAGAGCTTACAATGAGCAGTTCTTC.

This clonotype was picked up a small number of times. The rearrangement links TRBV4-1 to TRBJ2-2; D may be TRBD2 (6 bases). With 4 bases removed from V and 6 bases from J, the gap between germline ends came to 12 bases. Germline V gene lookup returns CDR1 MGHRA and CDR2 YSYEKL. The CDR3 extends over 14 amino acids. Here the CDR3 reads CASSLRTISGELFF. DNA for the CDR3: TGCGCCAGCAGCCTCCGGACTATATCCGGGGAGCTGTTTTTT.

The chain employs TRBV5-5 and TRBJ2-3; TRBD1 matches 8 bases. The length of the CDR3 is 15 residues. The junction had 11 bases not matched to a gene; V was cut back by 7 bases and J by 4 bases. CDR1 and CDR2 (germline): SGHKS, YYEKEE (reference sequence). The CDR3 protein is CASEKDRGRADTQYF. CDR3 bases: TGTGCCAGCGAAAAAGACAGGGGCCGAGCAGATACGCAGTATTTT.

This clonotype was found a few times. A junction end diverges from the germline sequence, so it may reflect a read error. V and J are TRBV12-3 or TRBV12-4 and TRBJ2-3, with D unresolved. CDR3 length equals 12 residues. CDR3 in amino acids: CASRLDRATQYF. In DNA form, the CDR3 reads TGTGCCAGCAGGTTAGACCGGGCTACGCAGTATTTT.

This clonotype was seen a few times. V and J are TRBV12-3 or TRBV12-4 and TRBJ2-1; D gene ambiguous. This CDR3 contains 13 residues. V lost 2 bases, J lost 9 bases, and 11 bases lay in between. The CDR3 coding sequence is TGTGCCAGCAGTTTAATCATCTCCTCTGAGCAGTTCTTC. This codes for CASSLIISSEQFF.

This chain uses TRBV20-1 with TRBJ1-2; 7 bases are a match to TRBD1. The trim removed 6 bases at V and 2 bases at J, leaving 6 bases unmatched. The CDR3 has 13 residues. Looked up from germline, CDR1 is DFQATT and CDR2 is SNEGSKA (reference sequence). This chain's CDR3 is CSASTGPNYGYTF. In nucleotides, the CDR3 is TGCAGTGCCTCGACAGGGCCGAACTATGGCTACACCTTC.

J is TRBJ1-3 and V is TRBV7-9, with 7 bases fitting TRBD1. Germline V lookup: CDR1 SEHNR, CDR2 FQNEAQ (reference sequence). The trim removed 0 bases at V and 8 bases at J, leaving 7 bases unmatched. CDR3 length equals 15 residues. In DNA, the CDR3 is TGTGCCAGCAGCTTAGCCCGACAGGGCCTCCACACCATATATTTT. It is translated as CASSLARQGLHTIYF.

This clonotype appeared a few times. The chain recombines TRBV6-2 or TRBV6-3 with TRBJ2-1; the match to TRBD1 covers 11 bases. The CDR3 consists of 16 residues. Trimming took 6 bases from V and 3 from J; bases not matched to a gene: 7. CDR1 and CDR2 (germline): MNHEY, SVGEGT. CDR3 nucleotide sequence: TGTGCCAGCAGATCCCCCGGGACAGGGGGCTACAATGAGCAGTTCTTC. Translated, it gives CASRSPGTGGYNEQFF.

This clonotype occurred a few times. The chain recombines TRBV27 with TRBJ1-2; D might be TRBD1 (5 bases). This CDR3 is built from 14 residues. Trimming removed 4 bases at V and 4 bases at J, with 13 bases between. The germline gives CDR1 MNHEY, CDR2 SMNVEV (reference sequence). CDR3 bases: TGTGCCAGCAGTTCCGACAGAATCTCCTATGGCTACACCTTC. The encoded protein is CASSSDRISYGYTF.

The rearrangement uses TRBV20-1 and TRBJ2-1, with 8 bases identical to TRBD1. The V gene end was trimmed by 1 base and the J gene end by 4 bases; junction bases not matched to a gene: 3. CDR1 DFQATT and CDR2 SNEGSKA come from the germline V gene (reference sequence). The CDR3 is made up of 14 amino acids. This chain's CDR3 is CSARGTGLYNEQFF. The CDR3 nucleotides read TGCAGTGCTAGAGGGACAGGGCTTTACAATGAGCAGTTCTTC.

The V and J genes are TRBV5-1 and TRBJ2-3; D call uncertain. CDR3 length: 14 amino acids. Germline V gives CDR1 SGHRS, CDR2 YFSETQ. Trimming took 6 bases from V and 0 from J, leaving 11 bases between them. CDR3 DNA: TGCGCCAGCACTGGGCAACTTAGCACAGATACGCAGTATTTT. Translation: CASTGQLSTDTQYF.

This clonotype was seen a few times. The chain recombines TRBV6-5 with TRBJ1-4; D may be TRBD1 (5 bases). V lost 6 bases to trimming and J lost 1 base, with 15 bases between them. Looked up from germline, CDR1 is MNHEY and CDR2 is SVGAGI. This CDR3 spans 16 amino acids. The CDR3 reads CASSLYRGGTNEKLFF. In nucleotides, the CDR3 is TGTGCCAGCAGCCTCTATCGGGGGGGAACTAATGAAAAACTGTTTTTT.

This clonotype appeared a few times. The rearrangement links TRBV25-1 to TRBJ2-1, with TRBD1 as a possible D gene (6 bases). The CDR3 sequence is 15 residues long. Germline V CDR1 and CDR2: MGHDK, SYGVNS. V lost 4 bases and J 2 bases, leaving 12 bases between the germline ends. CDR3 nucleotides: TGTGCCAGCAGTGTCGGGACACCGACCTACAATGAGCAGTTCTTC. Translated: CASSVGTPTYNEQFF.

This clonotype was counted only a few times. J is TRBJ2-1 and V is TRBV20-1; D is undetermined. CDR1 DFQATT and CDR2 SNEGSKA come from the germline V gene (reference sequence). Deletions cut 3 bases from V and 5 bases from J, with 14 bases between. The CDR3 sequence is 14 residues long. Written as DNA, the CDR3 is TGCAGTGCTAGGTCTTGGAAAGAAAACAATGAGCAGTTCTTC. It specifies CSARSWKENNEQFF.

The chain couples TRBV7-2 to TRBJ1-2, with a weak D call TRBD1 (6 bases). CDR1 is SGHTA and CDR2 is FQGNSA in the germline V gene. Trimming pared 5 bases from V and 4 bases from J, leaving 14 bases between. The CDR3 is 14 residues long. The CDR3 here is CASSLLQGIYGYTF. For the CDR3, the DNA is TGTGCCAGCAGCCTACTACAGGGTATCTATGGCTACACCTTC.

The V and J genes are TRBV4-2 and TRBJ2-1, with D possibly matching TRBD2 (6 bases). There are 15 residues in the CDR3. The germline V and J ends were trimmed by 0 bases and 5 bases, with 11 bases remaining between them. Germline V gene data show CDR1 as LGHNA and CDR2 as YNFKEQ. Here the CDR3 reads CASSQDSSANNEQFF. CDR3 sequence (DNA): TGTGCCAGCAGCCAAGATTCTAGCGCGAACAATGAGCAGTTCTTC.

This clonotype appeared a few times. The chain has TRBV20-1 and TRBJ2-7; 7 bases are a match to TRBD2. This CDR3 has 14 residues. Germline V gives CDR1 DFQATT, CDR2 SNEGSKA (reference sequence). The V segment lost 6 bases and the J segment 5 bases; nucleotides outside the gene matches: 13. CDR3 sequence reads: CSAWVVAGEDEQYF. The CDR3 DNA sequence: TGCAGTGCGTGGGTAGTGGCGGGAGAGGACGAGCAGTACTTC.